Listed here are 5 T cell receptor beta chains from one sample, sequenced in a study of breast tumors, draining lymph nodes, adjacent tissues. TCRdb recomputed calls from the multiplex PCR reads with MiXCR, one row per CDR3 protein. The repertoire holds about 21,000 distinct CDR3 sequences, with about 54% as singletons. Source material: breast tumor tissue. Source of these receptors: a female donor with breast cancer. Some clones in this sample may be carry-over from other donors' samples.

A remark on this clonotype: Compared with germline, one end of the junction differs, possibly owing to a read error. This chain links TRBV5-4 with TRBJ2-3; 15 bases are a match to TRBD2. The CDR3 contains 17 residues. Germline assignment: CDR1 SGHNT and CDR2 YYREEE (reference sequence). The CDR3 DNA reads TGCGCCAGCAGCATACGGACTAGCGGGAGGGGCGCAGATACGCAGTATTTT. This codes for CASSIRTSGRGADTQYF.

The chain combines TRBV10-2 with TRBJ2-1; TRBD2 is a possible D gene (5 bases). The CDR3 spans 14 residues. CDR1 and CDR2 (germline): WSHSY, SAAADI. V lost 10 bases to trimming and J lost 5 bases, with 18 bases between them. DNA of the CDR3: TGCGCCACCATGCCGGGATCCTTCCACAATGAGCAGTTCTTC. Its translation is CATMPGSFHNEQFF.

This clonotype was recorded a few times. The chain joins TRBV15 to TRBJ2-5; either TRBD1 or TRBD2 may fit D (5 bases each). There are 15 residues in the CDR3. Germline V gene lookup returns CDR1 LNHNV and CDR2 YYDKDF (reference sequence). Trimming pared 0 bases from V and 1 base from J, leaving 9 bases between. The chain's CDR3 is CATSRDRGIQETQYF. CDR3 nucleotide sequence: TGTGCCACCAGCAGAGATCGGGGCATCCAAGAGACCCAGTACTTC. Full variable domain (remainder filled in from reference TRBV15 and TRBJ2-5): DAMVIQNPRYQVTQFGKPVTLSCSQTLNHNVMYWYQQKSSQAPKLLFHYYDKDFNNEADTPDNFQSRRPNTSFCFLDIRSPGLGDTAMYLCATSRDRGIQETQYFGPGTRLLVL.

The chain is built from TRBV7-2 and TRBJ2-7; a possible D gene is TRBD2 (7 bases). Germline V gene data show CDR1 as SGHTA and CDR2 as FQGNSA. The CDR3 is 15 residues long. Trimming took 3 bases from V and 1 from J, leaving 13 bases between them. CDR3 region: CASSLGGGGSYEQYV. CDR3 DNA: TGTGCCAGCAGCTTGGGGGGGGGCGGGTCCTACGAGCAGTACGTC.

The rearrangement joins TRBV5-1 to TRBJ1-1, with a tentative D call TRBD1 (6 bases). Germline values: CDR1 SGHRS, CDR2 YFSETQ. V dropped 4 bases and J dropped 4 bases, with 14 bases sitting between them. The CDR3 has 14 amino acids. The CDR3 bases are TGCGCCAGCAGCACGGAAGGGACACCCACTGAAGCTTTCTTT. Translated: CASSTEGTPTEAFF.